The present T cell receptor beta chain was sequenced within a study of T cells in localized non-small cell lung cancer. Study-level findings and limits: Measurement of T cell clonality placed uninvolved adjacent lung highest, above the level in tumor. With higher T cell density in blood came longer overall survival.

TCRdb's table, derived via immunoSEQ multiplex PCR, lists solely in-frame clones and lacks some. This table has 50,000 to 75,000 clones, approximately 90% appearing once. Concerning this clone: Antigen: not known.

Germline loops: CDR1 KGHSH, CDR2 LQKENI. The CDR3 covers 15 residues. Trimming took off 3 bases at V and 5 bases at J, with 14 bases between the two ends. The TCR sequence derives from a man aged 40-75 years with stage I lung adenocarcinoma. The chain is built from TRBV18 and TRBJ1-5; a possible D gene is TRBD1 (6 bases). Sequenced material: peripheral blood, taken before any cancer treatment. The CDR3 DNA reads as TGTGCCAGCTCACCTGGGGCAGGGGCAGATCAGCCCCAGCATTTT. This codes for CASSPGAGADQPQHF.